Shown below are 20 T cell receptor beta chains from a single sample sequenced in a study of cytomegalovirus exposure and HLA in healthy donors. 13 Jbeta primers and 60 Vbeta primers were used for the PCR. Some clones are missing from TCRdb's copy, which holds only in-frame ones; the method was immunoSEQ multiplex PCR. The ten top clones account for more than 0.5%, within a sample of under 130,000 clones. The sample taken for sequencing was PBMCs. Source of these receptors: a man aged 45-65 years in good health and CMV-seronegative.

The rearrangement links TRBV12-5 to TRBJ1-6, with TRBD1 identical over 11 bases. Germline V gene sequence: CDR1 LGHNT, CDR2 FRNRAP. The V gene end was trimmed by 5 bases and the J gene end by 0 bases; junction bases not matched to a gene: 6. The CDR3 runs 18 residues. For the CDR3, the DNA is TGTGCTAGTGGTATAGGACAGGGGGCTGGCTCCTATAATTCACCCCTCCACTTT. Translating gives CASGIGQGAGSYNSPLHF.

CDR3: CASSRSGASTNEKLFF. The CDR3 region has the DNA TGTGCCAGTAGCCGCAGCGGGGCTTCAACTAATGAAAAACTGTTTTTT. The chain uses TRBV19 and TRBJ1-4; weak D call: TRBD1 (5 bases). Germline V CDR1 and CDR2: LNHDA, SQIVND (reference sequence). The V end lost 6 bases, the J end lost 0 bases, and 14 bases lay between the germline ends. This CDR3 spans 16 amino acids. Drawing the rest from reference TRBV19 and TRBJ1-4, the complete variable domain is DGGITQSPKYLFRKEGQNVTLSCEQNLNHDAMYWYRQDPGQGLRLIYYSQIVNDFQKGDIAEGYSVSREKKESFPLTVTSAQKNPTAFYLCASSRSGASTNEKLFFGSGTQLSVL.

The rearrangement joins TRBV5-4 to TRBJ2-5; D possibly corresponds to TRBD1 (6 bases). CDR1 and CDR2 from the germline V gene are SGHNT and YYREEE (reference sequence). V was trimmed by 4 bases and J by 5 bases, leaving 12 bases between them. CDR3 size: 13 residues. The CDR3 protein is CASSGQSRETQYF. The CDR3, as DNA: TGTGCCAGCAGCGGACAGTCCCGGGAGACCCAGTACTTC.

The rearrangement links TRBV12-1 to TRBJ1-6; the table's D call, TRBD1, has no DNA check behind it. TRBV12-1 is a pseudogene. The CDR3 contains 16 residues. The CDR3 DNA follows: TGTGCCAGCAGCTTTGGGGGGACAGGCCATAATTCACCCCTCCACTTT. It is translated as CASSFGGTGHNSPLHF.

V gene TRBV4-1 combines with J gene TRBJ1-2; 10 bases align to TRBD1. CDR1 is MGHRA and CDR2 is YSYEKL in the germline V gene. The length of the CDR3 is 16 residues. Trimming at V came to 4 bases and at J to 3 bases, leaving 8 bases not matched to a gene. In DNA, the CDR3 is TGCGCCAGCAGCCCGTCCGGGACAGGGGAGTACTATGGCTACACCTTC. Translating it yields CASSPSGTGEYYGYTF.

The chain combines TRBV6-1 with TRBJ2-7, with 7 bases identical to TRBD2. The length of the CDR3 is 12 residues. V shed 5 bases, J shed 2 bases, and the junction held 0 bases outside the gene matches. Germline V CDR1 and CDR2: MNHNS, SASEGT. CDR3 in DNA: TGTGCCAGCAGTCTAGCGGCCTACGAGCAGTACTTC. Protein product: CASSLAAYEQYF.

The V gene is TRBV19, the J gene TRBJ1-1; D gene ambiguous. The germline V gene encodes CDR1 LNHDA and CDR2 SQIVND (reference sequence). The CDR3 spans 11 residues. The V end lost 5 bases, the J end lost 3 bases, and 4 bases lay between the germline ends. CDR3 region: CASSPDTEAFF. The CDR3 DNA is TGTGCCAGTAGTCCGGACACTGAAGCTTTCTTT.

This chain links TRBV7-9 with TRBJ1-2; tentative D call: TRBD1 (5 bases). V was cut by 5 bases and J by 4 bases, with 8 bases left in between. Per the germline V gene, CDR1 is SEHNR and CDR2 is FQNEAQ (reference sequence). This CDR3 is 12 amino acids long. CDR3 region: CASSQQGYGYTF. The CDR3 DNA sequence: TGTGCCAGCAGCCAGCAGGGCTATGGCTACACCTTC.

The chain joins TRBV20-1 to TRBJ1-1; possibly TRBD1 for D (5 bases). The V gene lost 5 bases and the J gene lost 1 base, with 5 bases spanning the gap. The CDR3 length is 11 residues. Germline CDR1 is DFQATT and CDR2 is SNEGSKA (reference sequence). This CDR3 reads CSADRNTEAFF. The CDR3 coding sequence is TGCAGTGCTGACAGGAACACTGAAGCTTTCTTT.

The chain is built from TRBV4-3 and TRBJ2-1; D gene ambiguous. CDR3 length: 11 residues. CDR1 and CDR2 from the germline V gene are LGHNA and YSLEER. V gave up 3 bases and J gave up 10 bases, with 7 bases separating them. Here the CDR3 reads CASSHSKEQFF. The DNA for the CDR3 is TGCGCCAGCAGCCATAGTAAAGAGCAGTTCTTC.

The chain links TRBV11-2 to TRBJ2-5; maybe TRBD2 (6 bases). This CDR3 has 15 amino acids. The V end lost 1 base, the J end lost 5 bases, and 14 bases lay between the germline ends. CDR1 SGHAT and CDR2 FQNNGV come from the germline V gene. The CDR3 protein is CASSLVTGRGETQYF. As DNA, the CDR3 is TGTGCCAGCAGCTTAGTGACCGGGAGAGGGGAGACCCAGTACTTC.

V is TRBV30 and J is TRBJ1-5, with 10 bases lining up with TRBD1. V shed 0 bases and J 5 bases; nucleotides not matched to a gene: 4. CDR1 is GTSNPN, CDR2 SVGIG, per germline (reference sequence). The CDR3 is made up of 15 amino acids. CDR3 bases: TGTGCCTGGAGTGTTGGGGGACAGGGGTATCAGCCCCAGCATTTT. Its translation: CAWSVGGQGYQPQHF.

The chain carries TRBV7-8 and TRBJ2-7; 7 nucleotides align to TRBD1. The germline gives CDR1 SGHVS, CDR2 FQNEAQ. The ends lost 1 base at V and 7 bases at J; junction bases unmatched: 7. This CDR3 contains 14 residues. The DNA of the CDR3 is TGTGCCAGCAGCTTAGTGAGGGACAGTGGGGAGCAGTACTTC. This sequence encodes CASSLVRDSGEQYF.

The gene calls are TRBV2 and TRBJ1-2; possible D gene TRBD1, 6 bases. Germline values: CDR1 SNHLY, CDR2 FYNNEI. The CDR3 contains 16 residues. The germline V and J ends were trimmed by 8 bases and 2 bases, with 21 bases remaining between them. This CDR3 is CASSFLRTVLNYGYTF. The CDR3 coding sequence is TGTGCCAGCTCCTTCTTGAGGACAGTTCTCAACTATGGCTACACCTTC. Full variable domain (outside the CDR3, taken from reference TRBV2 and TRBJ1-2): EPEVTQTPSHQVTQMGQEVILRCVPISNHLYFYWYRQILGQKVEFLVSFYNNEISEKSEIFDDQFSVERPDGSNFTLKIRSTKLEDSAMYFCASSFLRTVLNYGYTFGSGTRLTVV.

The chain is built from TRBV7-9 and TRBJ1-2, with 8 bases that match TRBD1. Looked up from germline, CDR1 is SEHNR and CDR2 is FQNEAQ (reference sequence). The CDR3 extends over 14 amino acids. With V trimmed by 5 bases and J by 2 bases, 4 bases remained unmatched. Here the CDR3 reads CASSRRQGNYGYTF. The CDR3 bases are TGTGCCAGCAGCCGACGACAGGGGAACTATGGCTACACCTTC.

This chain joins TRBV18 and TRBJ2-5; TRBD1 agrees at 8 bases. The closer fit of TRBJ2-7 to the DNA end suggests the J call may be wrong. CDR1 and CDR2 from the germline V gene are KGHSH and LQKENI. The CDR3 contains 14 residues. The CDR3 region is CASSPGQVTNEQYF. As DNA, the CDR3 is TGTGCCAGCTCACCGGGACAGGTAACTAACGAGCAGTACTTC.

On this clone itself: A junction end diverges from the germline sequence, so it may reflect a read error. The CDR3 nucleotides are TGTGCCAGTAGGGAGGGACGGATTTACACTGAGCAGTTCTTC. This gives the protein CASREGRIYTEQFF. The chain joins TRBV19 to TRBJ2-1; a weak D match, TRBD2 (6 bases). The CDR3 loop spans 14 amino acids. The V gene's germline CDR1 is LNHDA and CDR2 SQIVND (reference sequence).

This rearrangement joins TRBV5-5 to TRBJ2-7; a weak D match, TRBD2 (6 bases). V lost 0 bases to trimming and J lost 5 bases, with 12 bases between them. Germline V lookup: CDR1 SGHKS, CDR2 YYEKEE (reference sequence). This CDR3 has 14 residues. In DNA, the CDR3 is TGTGCCAGCAGCTTGGATGGTCCGGGGGACGAGCAGTACTTC. Protein sequence: CASSLDGPGDEQYF. Supplemented by reference TRBV5-5 and TRBJ2-7, the full variable domain reads DAGVTQSPTHLIKTRGQQVTLRCSPISGHKSVSWYQQVLGQGPQFIFQYYEKEERGRGNFPDRFSARQFPNYSSELNVNALLLGDSALYLCASSLDGPGDEQYFGPGTRLTVT.

V gene TRBV7-9 combines with J gene TRBJ1-1; D is possibly TRBD1 (6 bases). The CDR3 runs 13 residues. V shed 5 bases and J shed 5 bases, with 12 bases lying between them. Per the germline V gene, CDR1 is SEHNR and CDR2 is FQNEAQ (reference sequence). For the CDR3, the DNA is TGTGCCAGCAGCGACACAGGGTTAACTGAAGCTTTCTTT. Its translation: CASSDTGLTEAFF.

This sequence joins TRBV5-1 and TRBJ2-5; the match to TRBD1 covers 8 bases. The J call may be in error: the DNA end matches TRBJ2-7 better. Per germline, CDR1 SGHRS and CDR2 YFSETQ. The CDR3 covers 14 residues. DNA for the CDR3: TGCGCCAGCAGCTTCCCGGACAGGGCCGACGAGCAGTACTTC. It is translated as CASSFPDRADEQYF.